These 19 T cell receptor beta chains originate from one sample sequenced in a study of cytotoxic CD8 clonotypes in ibrutinib-treated CLL (dated by TCRdb to the early 2020s). The library was built by means of the immunoSEQ multiplex PCR assay. TCRdb obtained this table from immuneACCESS and retained in-frame rearrangements with V and J assigned. These tables miss some clones; where compared with another copy, unresolved V genes account for less than half of the shortfall, and the remainder is unexplained. Present in this sample are hundreds of thousands of clones, 67% of which were seen just once. The ten largest clones represent roughly 6% of the sample. Sequencing used PBMCs, obtained after 36 months of ibrutinib treatment. These receptors came from a human donor with chronic lymphocytic leukemia.

The chain is built from TRBV15 and TRBJ2-1; 12 bases are shared with TRBD1. V gave up 0 bases and J gave up 7 bases; unmatched junction bases: 4. Germline CDR1 LNHNV, CDR2 YYDKDF (reference sequence). The CDR3 runs to 16 residues. The CDR3 loop is CATSRDRGQGANEQFF. CDR3 bases: TGTGCCACCAGCAGAGATAGGGGACAGGGGGCAAATGAGCAGTTCTTC.

J is TRBJ1-4 and V is TRBV28; TRBD1 might be the D (6 bases). CDR1 is MDHEN and CDR2 is SYDVKM in the germline V gene. This CDR3 is built from 14 residues. The ends were cut back, 6 bases at V and 8 bases at J, with 16 bases in the middle. CDR3 loop: CASSLPGGAEKLFF. In DNA form, the CDR3 reads TGTGCCAGCAGCCTCCCGGGGGGGGCAGAAAAACTGTTTTTT.

V and J are TRBV15 and TRBJ1-6, with TRBD1 as a possible D gene (5 bases). Trimming shortened V by 4 bases and J by 6 bases, and 13 bases separated the two germline ends. This CDR3 region has 15 residues. The V gene's germline CDR1 is LNHNV and CDR2 YYDKDF (reference sequence). In DNA, the CDR3 is TGTGCCACCAGCATCAGACGAGGGGCTAATTCACCCCTCCACTTT. Its protein product is CATSIRRGANSPLHF.

The chain joins TRBV5-1 to TRBJ2-1; TRBD1 or TRBD2 may be the D gene (5 bases each). Trimming left V 4 bases short and J 4 bases short, with 18 bases between. Germline CDR1 SGHRS, CDR2 YFSETQ. The CDR3 is 16 amino acids. CDR3 loop: CASSTGPGRPYNEQFF. Here the CDR3 DNA reads TGCGCCAGCAGCACCGGCCCGGGACGGCCATACAATGAGCAGTTCTTC.

This clone was seen more than once but under ten times. Other DNA sequences in this sample translate to the same CDR3. V and J are TRBV6-5 and TRBJ1-6, with 9 bases matching TRBD1. J was trimmed by 7 bases and V by 6 bases; bases with no gene match: 4. CDR1 and CDR2 from the germline V gene are MNHEY and SVGAGI. The CDR3 runs 14 residues. The DNA for the CDR3 is TGTGCCAGCAGCTACGGACAGGGGAATTCACCCCTCCACTTT. It codes for CASSYGQGNSPLHF.

The V call is TRBV9, the J call TRBJ1-1; D is unresolved. V lost 0 bases and J 3 bases, leaving 15 bases between the germline ends. The V gene's germline CDR1 is SGDLS and CDR2 YYNGEE. There are 16 residues in the CDR3. The CDR3 here is CASSVVPSLRDTEAFF. The CDR3 DNA reads as TGTGCCAGCAGCGTAGTCCCGAGCCTTAGGGACACTGAAGCTTTCTTT.

The chain is built from TRBV9 and TRBJ2-2, with D perhaps matching TRBD1 or TRBD2 (5 bases each). The V and J ends lost 0 bases and 5 bases respectively, with 11 bases between them. The CDR3 is 15 amino acids. Germline CDR1 SGDLS, CDR2 YYNGEE. The CDR3 reads CASSVDGARTGELFF. DNA of the CDR3: TGTGCCAGCAGCGTAGACGGGGCGCGGACCGGGGAGCTGTTTTTT.

V and J are TRBV29-1 and TRBJ2-1; D might be TRBD2 (6 bases). CDR1 is SQVTM and CDR2 is ANQGSEA in the germline V gene. The CDR3 runs to 13 residues. Deletions cut 3 bases from V and 8 bases from J, with 14 bases between. CDR3 region: CSVDGGGSYEQFF. The CDR3, as DNA: TGCAGCGTTGATGGGGGAGGTTCGTATGAGCAGTTCTTC.

The chain has TRBV28 and TRBJ2-1; 9 nucleotides agree with TRBD2. Trimming took 5 bases from V and 0 from J; bases not matched to a gene: 11. The germline gives CDR1 MDHEN, CDR2 SYDVKM. CDR3 length: 18 residues. The CDR3 is CASSLGTSTLSSYNEQFF. In DNA form, the CDR3 reads TGTGCCAGCAGTCTCGGGACTAGCACACTGAGCTCCTACAATGAGCAGTTCTTC.

The gene calls are TRBV7-9 and TRBJ2-1; TRBD1 matches 9 bases. The CDR3 is made up of 14 amino acids. The trim removed 4 bases at V and 9 bases at J, leaving 7 bases unmatched. The germline CDR1 and CDR2 sequences are SEHNR and FQNEAQ (reference sequence). CDR3 nucleotides: TGTGCCAGCAGCTCATACAGGGGGCGGGGTGAGCAGTTCTTC. Amino acid sequence: CASSSYRGRGEQFF. Full variable domain (missing parts from reference TRBV7-9 and TRBJ2-1): DTGVSQNPRHKITKRGQNVTFRCDPISEHNRLYWYRQTLGQGPEFLTYFQNEAQLEKSRLLSDRFSAERPKGSFSTLEIQRTEQGDSAMYLCASSSYRGRGEQFFGPGTRLTVL.

The chain carries TRBV5-4 and TRBJ2-1, with 11 bases fitting TRBD2. J was trimmed by 6 bases and V by 0 bases; bases with no gene match: 8. This CDR3 is built from 17 residues. Germline V gene data show CDR1 as SGHNT and CDR2 as YYREEE (reference sequence). In DNA form, the CDR3 reads TGTGCCAGCAGCTTGGGGGCTAGCGGGAGGCGGGTCAATGAGCAGTTCTTC. Translating it yields CASSLGASGRRVNEQFF.

Only a few counts were recorded for this clone. V is TRBV4-1 and J is TRBJ2-1, with TRBD1 as a possible D gene (6 bases). Germline CDR1 MGHRA, CDR2 YSYEKL. This CDR3 has 13 amino acids. Trimming shortened V by 3 bases and J by 7 bases, and 10 bases separated the two germline ends. CDR3 in DNA: TGCGCCAGCAGCCAGTACACAGGGAATGAGCAGTTCTTC. Translated, it gives CASSQYTGNEQFF.

The chain couples TRBV25-1 to TRBJ1-1, with D maybe TRBD1 (6 bases). Germline lookup yields CDR1 MGHDK and CDR2 SYGVNS. The germline V and J ends were trimmed by 4 bases and 3 bases, with 12 bases remaining between them. The CDR3 spans 14 residues. The CDR3 loop is CASSGPGGYTEAFF. The CDR3 coding sequence is TGTGCCAGCAGTGGCCCTGGGGGCTACACTGAAGCTTTCTTT. Variable domain in full (rest from reference TRBV25-1 and TRBJ1-1): EADIYQTPRYLVIGTGKKITLECSQTMGHDKMYWYQQDPGMELHLIHYSYGVNSTEKGDLSSESTVSRIRTEHFPLTLESARPSHTSQYLCASSGPGGYTEAFFGQGTRLTVV.

In this sample, this clone turned up a few times. The chain is built from TRBV4-1 and TRBJ1-2, with a possible D match to TRBD1 (5 bases). V was trimmed by 0 bases and J by 6 bases, leaving 11 bases between them. From germline, CDR1 is MGHRA and CDR2 YSYEKL. The length of the CDR3 is 14 residues. The CDR3 DNA follows: TGCGCCAGCAGCCAAGATAGCGGGGGGAATGGCTACACCTTC. Encoded protein: CASSQDSGGNGYTF.

The V call is TRBV7-9, the J call TRBJ2-3; the match to TRBD2 covers 8 bases. CDR1 and CDR2 from the germline V gene are SEHNR and FQNEAQ (reference sequence). CDR3 size: 17 residues. V gave up 5 bases and J gave up 0 bases; unmatched junction bases: 10. CDR3 nucleotide sequence: TGTGCCAGCAGCCACCTAGGTAGCGGGGACAGCACAGATACGCAGTATTTT. Translation gives CASSHLGSGDSTDTQYF.

V is TRBV5-6 and J is TRBJ2-3; D not certain. This CDR3 contains 14 residues. Trimming stripped 0 bases from V and 2 bases from J, with 7 bases between. Germline V gene lookup returns CDR1 SGHDT and CDR2 YYEEEE. CDR3 in amino acids: CASSLVEDTDTQYF. CDR3 in DNA: TGTGCCAGCAGCTTGGTTGAGGACACAGATACGCAGTATTTT.

The V call is TRBV18, the J call TRBJ1-2; D call uncertain. There are 13 residues in the CDR3. The germline gives CDR1 KGHSH, CDR2 LQKENI. The V end was cut by 0 bases, the J end by 8 bases, with 10 bases between. The CDR3 bases are TGTGCCAGCTCACCACCCCGGGGTACCGGCTACACCTTC. Protein: CASSPPRGTGYTF.

This clone was detected only a few times. The V gene is TRBV18, the J gene TRBJ2-7, with D possibly matching TRBD2 (5 bases). Germline lookup yields CDR1 KGHSH and CDR2 LQKENI. Trimming pared 6 bases from V and 3 bases from J, leaving 15 bases between. There are 14 residues in the CDR3. The chain's CDR3 is CASSPTGVLYEQYF. In DNA, the CDR3 is TGTGCCAGCTCGCCGACCGGGGTACTCTACGAGCAGTACTTC.

The CDR3 here is CASSLASLGSTDTQYF. The CDR3 bases are TGTGCCAGCAGCTTGGCCTCCCTAGGCAGCACAGATACGCAGTATTTT. The chain is built from TRBV5-4 and TRBJ2-3; D not resolved. The germline gives CDR1 SGHNT, CDR2 YYREEE (reference sequence). Trimming cost V 0 bases and J 0 bases, with 11 bases left between them. The CDR3 consists of 16 residues.